Listed here are 17 T cell receptor beta chains from one sample, sequenced in a study of early stage breast cancer tumors. The protocol was immunoSEQ multiplex PCR, while the TCRdb copy is restricted to in-frame clones and leaves out a portion. This table has about 72,000 clones, 65% to 80% appearing once. Sequencing was done on a sample of blood. These receptors were taken from a person in their sixties or seventies with breast cancer.

This clone was seen only a few times. The gene calls are TRBV18 and TRBJ1-1, with D perhaps matching TRBD1 (6 bases). The V gene's germline CDR1 is KGHSH and CDR2 LQKENI. Trimming shortened V by 3 bases and J by 3 bases, and 17 bases separated the two germline ends. This CDR3 comprises 16 residues. CDR3 in amino acids: CASSPLITGRDTEAFF. The CDR3 DNA follows: TGTGCCAGCTCACCTCTCATTACAGGGAGGGACACTGAAGCTTTCTTT.

The rearrangement links TRBV5-4 to TRBJ1-1, with 7 bases identical to TRBD1. With V trimmed by 0 bases and J by 6 bases, 2 bases remained unmatched. CDR3 length: 13 amino acids. Germline V gene data show CDR1 as SGHNT and CDR2 as YYREEE (reference sequence). The CDR3, as DNA: TGTGCCAGCAGCTTGGCGGGACAGCCTGAAGCTTTCTTT. This sequence encodes CASSLAGQPEAFF. Using reference TRBV5-4 and TRBJ1-1 for the parts outside the CDR3, the full variable domain is ETGVTQSPTHLIKTRGQQVTLRCSSQSGHNTVSWYQQALGQGPQFIFQYYREEENGRGNFPPRFSGLQFPNYSSELNVNALELDDSALYLCASSLAGQPEAFFGQGTRLTVV.

The table lists this clone with a few counts. DNA for the CDR3: TGTGCCAGCAGTAGCGGGGGGGCCACAGATACGCAGTATTTT. It encodes CASSSGGATDTQYF. The rearrangement joins TRBV6-4 to TRBJ2-3; 10 nucleotides line up with TRBD2. V trimming: 5 bases; J trimming: 2 bases; junction bases outside the gene matches: 1. The CDR3 runs to 14 residues. The germline gives CDR1 MRHNA, CDR2 SNTAGT.

This chain connects TRBV19 to TRBJ2-3; 7 bases are shared with TRBD2. Germline V gene sequence: CDR1 LNHDA, CDR2 SQIVND (reference sequence). The CDR3 contains 14 residues. J lost 1 base, V lost 10 bases, and 8 bases had no gene match. Here the CDR3 reads CATTASGGTDTQYF. DNA for the CDR3: TGTGCCACCACCGCGAGCGGGGGCACAGATACGCAGTATTTT.

The CDR3 region is CASRPHTDRQETQYF. Here the CDR3 DNA reads TGTGCCAGCAGACCACATACGGACCGCCAAGAGACCCAGTACTTC. The V and J genes are TRBV6-5 and TRBJ2-5; D is undetermined. The V end lost 6 bases, the J end lost 1 base, and 15 bases lay between the germline ends. The germline gives CDR1 MNHEY, CDR2 SVGAGI. The CDR3 consists of 15 residues.

This rearrangement joins TRBV15 to TRBJ2-3, with 13 bases identical to TRBD2. The V gene end was trimmed by 4 bases and the J gene end by 6 bases; junction bases not matched to a gene: 7. The germline CDR1 and CDR2 sequences are LNHNV and YYDKDF (reference sequence). This CDR3 region has 16 residues. The CDR3 DNA follows: TGTGCCACCAGCATCGGGACTAGCGGGGTTACCGATACGCAGTATTTT. Translating it yields CATSIGTSGVTDTQYF.

V is TRBV10-3 and J is TRBJ1-5, with TRBD1 matching over 8 bases. Germline V CDR1 and CDR2: ENHRY, SYGVKD. The trim removed 10 bases at V and 2 bases at J, leaving 7 bases unmatched. The CDR3 is made up of 14 amino acids. This CDR3 is CASAGGSGNQPQHF. As DNA, the CDR3 is TGTGCCAGCGCAGGGGGCAGTGGCAATCAGCCCCAGCATTTT.

The chain joins TRBV2 to TRBJ1-4, with D tentatively TRBD1 (5 bases). The V and J ends lost 1 base and 10 bases respectively, with 13 bases between them. Germline V gene sequence: CDR1 SNHLY, CDR2 FYNNEI. The CDR3 sequence is 14 residues long. DNA of the CDR3: TGTGCCAGCAGTGAAGTTCGGGGACTCGGAAAACTGTTTTTT. Translating it yields CASSEVRGLGKLFF.

The V gene is TRBV4-3, the J gene TRBJ2-7; TRBD1 matches at 8 bases. There are 13 residues in the CDR3. Germline assignment: CDR1 LGHNA and CDR2 YSLEER. V was pared by 1 base and J by 5 bases, with 1 base of the junction left unmatched. The DNA of the CDR3 is TGCGCCAGCAGCCAAGGGACAGGGAACGAGCAGTACTTC. Translation: CASSQGTGNEQYF.

The V call is TRBV2, the J call TRBJ2-1, with D unclear. This CDR3 comprises 11 residues. CDR1 and CDR2 from the germline V gene are SNHLY and FYNNEI. Trimming took 6 bases from V and 4 from J, leaving 4 bases between them. CDR3 protein: CASSRYNEQFF. As DNA, the CDR3 is TGTGCCAGCAGCCGGTACAATGAGCAGTTCTTC.

The chain recombines TRBV5-1 with TRBJ2-2; a weak D match, TRBD2 (6 bases). Germline CDR1 SGHRS, CDR2 YFSETQ. V lost 0 bases and J 4 bases, leaving 13 bases between the germline ends. The CDR3 is 16 residues long. The CDR3 loop is CASSLAPQGGTGELFF. Written as DNA, the CDR3 is TGCGCCAGCAGCTTGGCCCCGCAGGGAGGCACCGGGGAGCTGTTTTTT.

The chain links TRBV6-5 to TRBJ1-1; TRBD1 might be the D (5 bases). V lost 6 bases and J 5 bases, leaving 16 bases between the germline ends. The CDR3 totals 14 residues. Germline lookup yields CDR1 MNHEY and CDR2 SVGAGI. In DNA form, the CDR3 reads TGTGCCAGCAGCCGTGGAGGGGCGGGGACTGAAGCTTTCTTT. Translating it yields CASSRGGAGTEAFF.

The V and J genes are TRBV7-8 and TRBJ2-2; 8 nucleotides agree with TRBD1. Per the germline V gene, CDR1 is SGHVS and CDR2 is FQNEAQ. V shed 3 bases and J 6 bases; nucleotides not matched to a gene: 3. The CDR3 is made up of 14 amino acids. CDR3 in amino acids: CASSLPGGAGELFF. The CDR3 DNA is TGTGCCAGCAGCTTGCCAGGGGGCGCCGGGGAGCTGTTTTTT. Together with reference TRBV7-8 and TRBJ2-2, the CDR3 gives the full variable domain: GAGVSQSPRYKVAKRGQDVALRCDPISGHVSLFWYQQALGQGPEFLTYFQNEAQLDKSGLPSDRFFAERPEGSVSTLKIQRTQQEDSAVYLCASSLPGGAGELFFGEGSRLTVL.

The chain couples TRBV19 to TRBJ2-1; D may be TRBD1 or TRBD2 (6 bases each). Trimming pared 10 bases from V and 7 bases from J, leaving 23 bases between. Germline values: CDR1 LNHDA, CDR2 SQIVND (reference sequence). The CDR3 is 15 residues long. Written as DNA, the CDR3 is TGTGCCACTAAGGGGGGCAGGGCAAGTGGGAATGAGCAGTTCTTC. This encodes CATKGGRASGNEQFF. Variable domain in full (rest from reference TRBV19 and TRBJ2-1): DGGITQSPKYLFRKEGQNVTLSCEQNLNHDAMYWYRQDPGQGLRLIYYSQIVNDFQKGDIAEGYSVSREKKESFPLTVTSAQKNPTAFYLCATKGGRASGNEQFFGPGTRLTVL.

This sequence joins TRBV27 and TRBJ2-7; possibly TRBD2 for D (6 bases). The V gene's germline CDR1 is MNHEY and CDR2 SMNVEV (reference sequence). This CDR3 is built from 15 residues. Trimming pared 5 bases from V and 4 bases from J, leaving 18 bases between. CDR3 in DNA: TGTGCCAGCAGTAGACTAGGGAGGAGTAAGTACGAGCAGTACTTC. It codes for CASSRLGRSKYEQYF.

The CDR3 region is CASSSPGTGRGYTF. CDR3 in DNA: TGTGCCAGCAGCTCGCCCGGGACAGGGAGAGGCTACACCTTC. The gene calls are TRBV5-4 and TRBJ1-2; TRBD1 matches at 9 bases. Germline values: CDR1 SGHNT, CDR2 YYREEE (reference sequence). Trimming removed 3 bases from V and 8 bases from J; junction bases left unmatched: 8. The CDR3 has 14 amino acids.

This clone appeared a single time. The J gene is TRBJ2-1, the V gene TRBV7-9, with TRBD2 matching 14 bases. Germline V gives CDR1 SEHNR, CDR2 FQNEAQ (reference sequence). The CDR3 extends over 15 amino acids. Trimming took 4 bases from V and 12 from J; bases not matched to a gene: 8. CDR3 sequence: CASSSTSGRARGQFF. The CDR3 bases are TGTGCCAGCAGCTCGACTAGCGGGAGGGCCCGGGGGCAGTTCTTC.